The source of this TCR beta chain is a study of blood T cells in healthy people across ages. A second PCR of roughly 7 to 11 cycles used a sample-barcoded 5' primer and a J-beta primer mix. TCRdb fed the 5' RACE reads into MiXCR, producing one record per CDR3 protein. Of 800,000 or so distinct CDR3 sequences in the sample, more than 35% are singletons; the top ten hold around 18%. The V gene's germline CDR1 is MNHEY and CDR2 SVGEGT. The J segment lost 9 bases and the V segment lost 7 bases, leaving 3 bases of the junction unmatched. This CDR3 contains 14 residues. Findings of the study overall: Diversity was estimated from one million T cells, and these estimates were considered underestimates. Compared with aged donors, long-lived donors showed fewer expanded clones, suggesting selection. Roughly linear declines in TCR beta diversity per million T cells occurred with age.

In this sample, this clonotype turned up a few times. Its antigen remains unidentified. Sequences were obtained from blood. The chain employs TRBV6-2 or TRBV6-3 and TRBJ2-1; 16 nucleotides line up with TRBD2. The receptor was derived from an elderly man in good health. CDR3 residues: CASKGLAGGVEQFF. Written as DNA, the CDR3 is TGTGCCAGCAAGGGACTAGCGGGAGGGGTTGAGCAGTTCTTC.